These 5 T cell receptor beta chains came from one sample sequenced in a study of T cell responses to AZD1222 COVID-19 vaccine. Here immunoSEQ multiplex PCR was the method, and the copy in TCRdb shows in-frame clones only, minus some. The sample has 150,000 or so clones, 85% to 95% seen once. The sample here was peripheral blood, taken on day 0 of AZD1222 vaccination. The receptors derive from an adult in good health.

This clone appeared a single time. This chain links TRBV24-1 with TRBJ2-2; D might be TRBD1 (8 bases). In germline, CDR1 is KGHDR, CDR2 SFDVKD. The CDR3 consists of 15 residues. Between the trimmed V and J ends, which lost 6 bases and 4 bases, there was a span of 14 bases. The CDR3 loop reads CATSSTGGATGELFF. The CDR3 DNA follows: TGTGCCACCAGTTCCACAGGGGGGGCCACCGGGGAGCTGTTTTTT.

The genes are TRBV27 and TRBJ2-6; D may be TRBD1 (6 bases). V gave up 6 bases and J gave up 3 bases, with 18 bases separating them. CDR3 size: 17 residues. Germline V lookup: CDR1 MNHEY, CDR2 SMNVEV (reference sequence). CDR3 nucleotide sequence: TGTGCCAGCAGCACCGACAGGCAACTCGTTGGGGCCAACGTCCTGACTTTC. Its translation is CASSTDRQLVGANVLTF.

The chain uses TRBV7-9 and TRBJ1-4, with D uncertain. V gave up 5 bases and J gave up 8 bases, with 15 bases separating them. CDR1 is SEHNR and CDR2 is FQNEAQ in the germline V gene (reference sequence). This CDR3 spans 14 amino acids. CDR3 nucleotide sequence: TGTGCCAGCAGCCGTCAAGGGTATGGCGAAAAACTGTTTTTT. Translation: CASSRQGYGEKLFF.

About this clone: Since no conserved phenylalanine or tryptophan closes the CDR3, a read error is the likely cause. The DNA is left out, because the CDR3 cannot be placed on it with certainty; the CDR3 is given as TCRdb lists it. CDR3 sequence reads: CASGGPLKGR. The V and J genes are TRBV4-1 and TRBJ1-2. The CDR3 length is 10 residues, termini included. Germline V gene sequence: CDR1 MGHRA, CDR2 YSYEKL.

The CDR3: CASRSRDTQYF. The DNA of the CDR3 is TGTGCCAGCAGGAGTCGAGATACGCAGTATTTT. The V call is TRBV11-3, the J call TRBJ2-3; D unclear. Germline values: CDR1 SGHNT, CDR2 YENEEA. V dropped 6 bases and J dropped 5 bases, with 6 bases sitting between them. CDR3 length equals 11 residues.